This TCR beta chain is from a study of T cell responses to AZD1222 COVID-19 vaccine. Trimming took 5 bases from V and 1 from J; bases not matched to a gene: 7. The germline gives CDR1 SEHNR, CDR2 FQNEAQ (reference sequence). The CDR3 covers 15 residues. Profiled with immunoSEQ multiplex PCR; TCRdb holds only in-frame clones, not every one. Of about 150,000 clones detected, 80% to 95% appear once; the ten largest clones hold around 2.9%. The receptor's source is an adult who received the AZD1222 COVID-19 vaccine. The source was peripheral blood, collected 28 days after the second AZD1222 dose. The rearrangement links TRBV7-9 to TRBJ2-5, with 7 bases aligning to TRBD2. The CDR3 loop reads CASSPSSGFQETQYF. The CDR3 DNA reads TGTGCCAGCAGCCCCTCTAGCGGCTTCCAAGAGACCCAGTACTTC.